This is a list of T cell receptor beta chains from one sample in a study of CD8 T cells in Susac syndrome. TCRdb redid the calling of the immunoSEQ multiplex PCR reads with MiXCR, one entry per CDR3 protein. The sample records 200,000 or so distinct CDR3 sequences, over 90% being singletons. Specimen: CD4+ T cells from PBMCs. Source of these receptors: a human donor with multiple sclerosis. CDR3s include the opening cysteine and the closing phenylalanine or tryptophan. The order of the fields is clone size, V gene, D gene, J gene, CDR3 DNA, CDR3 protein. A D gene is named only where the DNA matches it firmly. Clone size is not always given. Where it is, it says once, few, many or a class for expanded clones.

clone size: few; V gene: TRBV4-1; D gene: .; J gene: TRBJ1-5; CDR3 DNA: TGCGCCAGCAGCCAAGAGAGGGACCAGCCCCAGCATTTT; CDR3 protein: CASSQERDQPQHF
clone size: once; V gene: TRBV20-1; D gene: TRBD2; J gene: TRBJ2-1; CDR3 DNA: TGCAGTGCTAGATGGCTAGCGGGAGTTGACAATGAGCAGTTCTTC; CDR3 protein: CSARWLAGVDNEQFF
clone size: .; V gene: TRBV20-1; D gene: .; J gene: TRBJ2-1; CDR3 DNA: TGCAGTGTTCGAGATTTGAAGAGAACTGGGGCCTACAATGAGCAGTTCTTC; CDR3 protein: CSVRDLKRTGAYNEQFF
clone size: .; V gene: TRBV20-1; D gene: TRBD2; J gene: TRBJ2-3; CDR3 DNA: TGCAGTGCTAGAGTACTAGCGGGGGGGGATTTT; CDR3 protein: CSARVLAGGDF
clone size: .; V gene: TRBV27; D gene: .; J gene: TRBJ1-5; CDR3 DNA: TGTGCCAGCAGTTTATTGAGGGGTAATCAGCCCCAGCATTTT; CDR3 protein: CASSLLRGNQPQHF
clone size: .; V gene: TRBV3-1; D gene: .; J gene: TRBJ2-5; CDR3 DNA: TGTGCCAGCAGCCAAAGGACTCGTCAAGAGACCCAGTACTTC; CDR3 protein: CASSQRTRQETQYF
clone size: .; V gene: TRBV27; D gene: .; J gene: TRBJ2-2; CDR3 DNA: TGTGCCAGCAGTTTGTTTTTCTCCGGGGAGCTGTTTTTT; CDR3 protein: CASSLFFSGELFF
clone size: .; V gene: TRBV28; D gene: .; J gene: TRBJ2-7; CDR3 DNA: TGTGCCAGCAGTTTATCATTGGGGGACTCCTACGAGCAGTACTTC; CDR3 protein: CASSLSLGDSYEQYF
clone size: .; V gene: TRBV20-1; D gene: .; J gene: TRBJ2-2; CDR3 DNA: TGCAGTGCTAGCTTGGGGCCCGGGGAGCTGTTTTTT; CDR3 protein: CSASLGPGELFF
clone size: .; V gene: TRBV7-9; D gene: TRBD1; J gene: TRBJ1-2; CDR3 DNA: TGTGCCAGCAGCTTAGCTCGACAGGGGAACTATGGCTACACCTTC; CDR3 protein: CASSLARQGNYGYTF
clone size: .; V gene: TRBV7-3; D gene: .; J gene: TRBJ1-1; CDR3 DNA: TGTGCCAGCAGCCCGAGAGACGGGGCAGGGGACACTGAAGCTTTCTTT; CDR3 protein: CASSPRDGAGDTEAFF
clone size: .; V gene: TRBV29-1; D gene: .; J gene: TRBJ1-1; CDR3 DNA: TGCAGCGTATTGGTGAACACTGAAGCTTTCTTT; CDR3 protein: CSVLVNTEAFF
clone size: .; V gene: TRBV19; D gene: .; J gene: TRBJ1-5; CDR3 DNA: TGTGCCAGTAGTGCAGGTCAGCCCCAGCATTTT; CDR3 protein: CASSAGQPQHF
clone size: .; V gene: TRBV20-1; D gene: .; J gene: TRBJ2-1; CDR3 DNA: TGCAGTGCAACGACTAGTTTGTGGCCATTTTACAATGAGCAGTTCTTC; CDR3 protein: CSATTSLWPFYNEQFF
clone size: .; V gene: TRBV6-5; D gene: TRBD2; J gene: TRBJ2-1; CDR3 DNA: TGTGCCAGCAGTCGAGGGCGGGAGGGCCGCGGGCAGTTCTTC; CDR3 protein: CASSRGREGRGQFF
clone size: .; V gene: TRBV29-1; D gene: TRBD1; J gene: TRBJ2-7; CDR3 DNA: TGCAGCGTACAGGACAGGGGTCAGAGTTACGAGCAGTACTTC; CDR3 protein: CSVQDRGQSYEQYF
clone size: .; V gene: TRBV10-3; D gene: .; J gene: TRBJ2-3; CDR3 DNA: TGTGCCATCAGTGAGAACTTGGCTAGCACAGATACGCAGTATTTT; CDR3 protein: CAISENLASTDTQYF
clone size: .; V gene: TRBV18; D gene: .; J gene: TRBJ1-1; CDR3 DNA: TGTGCCAGCTCACCATCCCAGGGGAACACTGAAGCTTTCTTT; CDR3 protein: CASSPSQGNTEAFF
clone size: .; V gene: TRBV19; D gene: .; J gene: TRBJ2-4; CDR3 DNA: TGTGCCAGTAGTAAAGGGGGACGGACCAAAAACATTCAGTACTTC; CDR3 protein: CASSKGGRTKNIQYF
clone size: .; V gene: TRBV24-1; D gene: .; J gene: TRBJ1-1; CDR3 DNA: TGTGCCACCAGTGATTTTTACGGCACTGAAGCTTTCTTT; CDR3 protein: CATSDFYGTEAFF
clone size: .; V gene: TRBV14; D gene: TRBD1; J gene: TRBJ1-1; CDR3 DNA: TGTGCCAGCAGCCAGTCAGGGGGTTACACTGAAGCTTTCTTT; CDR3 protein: CASSQSGGYTEAFF
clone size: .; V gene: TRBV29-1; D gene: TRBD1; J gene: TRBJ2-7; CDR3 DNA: TGCAGCGCCGCCGGGACAGGCCCCTACGAGCAGTACTTC; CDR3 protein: CSAAGTGPYEQYF
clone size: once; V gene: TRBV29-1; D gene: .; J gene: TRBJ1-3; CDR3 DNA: TGCAGCGTTGGAAGTGCTGGAAACACCATATATTTT; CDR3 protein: CSVGSAGNTIYF
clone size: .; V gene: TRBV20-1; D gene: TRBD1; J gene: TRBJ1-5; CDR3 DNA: TGCAGTGCGAGTCAGGGGGCTGGACAGCCCCAGCATTTT; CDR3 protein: CSASQGAGQPQHF
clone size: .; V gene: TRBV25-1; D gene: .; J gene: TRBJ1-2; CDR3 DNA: TGTGCCAGCAGTGACAATAACTATGGCTACACCTTC; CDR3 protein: CASSDNNYGYTF
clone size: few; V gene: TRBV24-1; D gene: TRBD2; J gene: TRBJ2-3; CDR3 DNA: TGTGCCACCGGGCGGGAGTCCCCAGATACGCAGTATTTT; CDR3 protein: CATGRESPDTQYF
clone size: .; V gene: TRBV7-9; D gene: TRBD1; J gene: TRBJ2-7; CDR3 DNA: TGTGCCAGCAGCTTGGACAGGTTTCCCTACGAGCAGTACTTC; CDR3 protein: CASSLDRFPYEQYF
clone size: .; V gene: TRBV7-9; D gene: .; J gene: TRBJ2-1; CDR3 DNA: TGTGCCAGCGGGCGCGCGGGCCTCAATGAGCAGTTCTTC; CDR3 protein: CASGRAGLNEQFF
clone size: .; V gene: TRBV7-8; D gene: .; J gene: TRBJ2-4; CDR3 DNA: TGTGCCAGCAGCTTAGGGGGGGACAAAAACATTCAGTACTTC; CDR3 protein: CASSLGGDKNIQYF